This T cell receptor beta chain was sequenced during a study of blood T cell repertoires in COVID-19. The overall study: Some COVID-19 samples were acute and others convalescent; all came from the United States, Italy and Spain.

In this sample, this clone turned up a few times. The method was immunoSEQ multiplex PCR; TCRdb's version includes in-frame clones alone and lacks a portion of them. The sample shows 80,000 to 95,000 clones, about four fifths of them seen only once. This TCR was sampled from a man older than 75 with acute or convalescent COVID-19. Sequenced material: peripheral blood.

The DNA for the CDR3 is TGTGCCAGCAGTTTCCGTACAGGGGTTTCCTACAATGAGCAGTTCTTC. This translates into CASSFRTGVSYNEQFF. The chain is built from TRBV28 and TRBJ2-1; 7 bases are a match to TRBD1. Germline assignment: CDR1 MDHEN and CDR2 SYDVKM. With 3 bases clipped from V and 1 base from J, the junction kept 6 bases outside the gene matches. This CDR3 is 16 amino acids long.